This TCR beta chain is from a study of cytotoxic CD8 clonotypes in ibrutinib-treated CLL. Sequencing was performed with immunoSEQ multiplex PCR; in TCRdb, only in-frame clones are kept and a portion is missing. This table holds about 140,000 clones, around 84% found once. This CDR3 comprises 14 residues. CDR1 is SEHNR, CDR2 FQNEAQ, per germline (reference sequence). Losses at the gene ends were 5 bases for V and 7 bases for J; bases not matched to a gene: 6. This receptor was identified in a human donor with chronic lymphocytic leukemia. The rearrangement links TRBV7-9 to TRBJ1-5, with 9 bases that match TRBD1. Sequenced material: PBMCs, taken after 36 months of ibrutinib treatment. CDR3 protein: CASSADRGWQPQHF. The CDR3 bases are TGTGCCAGCAGCGCTGACAGGGGGTGGCAGCCCCAGCATTTT.